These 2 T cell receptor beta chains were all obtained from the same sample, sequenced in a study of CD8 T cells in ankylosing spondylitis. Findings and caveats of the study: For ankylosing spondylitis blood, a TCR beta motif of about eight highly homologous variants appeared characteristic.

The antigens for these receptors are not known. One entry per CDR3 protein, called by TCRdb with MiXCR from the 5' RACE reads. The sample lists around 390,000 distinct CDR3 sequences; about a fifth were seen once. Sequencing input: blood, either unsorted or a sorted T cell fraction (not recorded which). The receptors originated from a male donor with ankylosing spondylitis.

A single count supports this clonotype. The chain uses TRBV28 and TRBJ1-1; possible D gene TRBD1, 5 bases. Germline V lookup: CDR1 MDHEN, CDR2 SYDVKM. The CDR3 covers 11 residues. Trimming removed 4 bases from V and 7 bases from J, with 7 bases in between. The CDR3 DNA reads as TGTGCCAGCAGTTACAGGAGTGAAGCTTTCTTT. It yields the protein CASSYRSEAFF.

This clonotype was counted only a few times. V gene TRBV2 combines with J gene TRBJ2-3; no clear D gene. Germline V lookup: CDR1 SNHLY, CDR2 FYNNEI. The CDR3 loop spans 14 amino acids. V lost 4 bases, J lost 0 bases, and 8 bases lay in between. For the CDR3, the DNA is TGTGCCAGCAGTGTGGTGCTCAGCACAGATACGCAGTATTTT. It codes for CASSVVLSTDTQYF.